The clone carrying this T cell receptor beta chain showed up many times. This beta chain is an off-target read within a library intended for alpha chains, so its frequency means little. Time point in this sample: sample taken at primary tumor resection. The input material, whole RNA from tumor, nontumor lung or frozen PBMC, was sequenced unsorted. Donation came from some 73 patients with untreated early-stage non-small cell lung cancer. This record comes from a study of spatial heterogeneity in lung cancer. Germline V lookup: CDR1 MNHNY, CDR2 SVGAGI (reference sequence). Trimming at V came to 6 bases and at J to 0 bases, leaving 7 bases not matched to a gene. The CDR3 is made up of 16 amino acids. MiXCR, run by TCRdb on the 5' RACE reads, gives a single entry per CDR3 protein. This sample has about 13,000 distinct CDR3 sequences, with more than 4.5% found just once.

The chain couples TRBV6-6 to TRBJ1-5, with TRBD1 matching over 8 bases. This specimen was lung tumor tissue, taken at surgery. The TCR comes from a human donor with early-stage non-small cell lung cancer. CDR3 nucleotide sequence: TGTGCCAGCAGGCTTCAGGGGGCCTATAGCAATCAGCCCCAGCATTTT. It encodes CASRLQGAYSNQPQHF.